This T cell receptor (beta chain) was obtained from a study of blood T cell repertoires in COVID-19. Study background: There were acute and convalescent COVID-19 samples, and they came from the United States, Italy and Spain.

Trimming at V came to 5 bases and at J to 16 bases, leaving 6 bases not matched to a gene. Germline CDR1 is SGHVS and CDR2 is FNYEAQ. The CDR3 is 11 amino acids. As handled by the study authors: Estimates of nucleated cell counts were drawn from the amplification of reference gene primers. The table came from immunoSEQ multiplex PCR; TCRdb's copy has only in-frame clones and leaves some out. V, J and clone size are taken as reported in that table, and D and trimming were inferred from the DNA itself. The sample shows around 150,000 clones, about 92% of them seen only once. The sequence was collected from a man under 40 with COVID-19, enrolled during active disease. The sample was peripheral blood. The gene calls are TRBV7-6 and TRBJ2-1, with TRBD2 matching 9 bases. The CDR3 sequence is CASSAGTSFFF. CDR3 DNA: TGTGCCAGCAGCGCCGGGACTAGCTTTTTCTTC.